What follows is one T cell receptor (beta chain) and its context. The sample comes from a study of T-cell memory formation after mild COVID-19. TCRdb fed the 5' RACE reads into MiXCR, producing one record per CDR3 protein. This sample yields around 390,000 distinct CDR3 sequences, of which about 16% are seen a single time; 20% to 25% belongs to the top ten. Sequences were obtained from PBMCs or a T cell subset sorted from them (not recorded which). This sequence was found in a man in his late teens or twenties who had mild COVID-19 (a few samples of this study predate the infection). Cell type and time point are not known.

The CDR3 DNA sequence: TGCGCCAGCAGCTTGTCAGGGGGAAGAGGCTACACCTTC. Amino acid sequence: CASSLSGGRGYTF. V usage is TRBV5-1 and J usage is TRBJ1-2, with 7 bases matching TRBD1. CDR1 SGHRS and CDR2 YFSETQ come from the germline V gene. V shed 1 base, J shed 8 bases, and the junction held 5 bases outside the gene matches. The CDR3 sequence is 13 residues long.